The next 9 T cell receptor beta chains were all read from a single sample in a study of identical twins. TCRdb reprocessed the 5' RACE reads with MiXCR, giving one entry per CDR3 protein. The sample yields around 300,000 distinct CDR3 sequences, roughly 8.6% seen once. This sample was shared with a second study, whose subject was yellow fever vaccine responses in identical twins.

Sequenced material: memory (CD45RO+) T cells sorted from blood. Receptors were obtained from a woman aged 18-29 years in good health.

A few counts support this clonotype. This chain uses TRBV20-1 with TRBJ2-3, with TRBD2 matching over 8 bases. This CDR3 region has 15 residues. The ends lost 8 bases at V and 0 bases at J; junction bases unmatched: 10. Germline lookup yields CDR1 DFQATT and CDR2 SNEGSKA (reference sequence). The CDR3 region is CSCNSGETSTDTQYF. CDR3 coding DNA: TGCAGTTGCAATAGCGGGGAGACTAGCACAGATACGCAGTATTTT.

About this clonotype itself: Its ends do not fully match the called genes, so a read error is possible. The J gene is TRBJ2-7, the V gene TRBV20-1; D is ambiguous. Germline V CDR1 and CDR2: DFQATT, SNEGSKA (reference sequence). This CDR3 is 16 amino acids long. CDR3 bases: TGCTGTGCTAGAGATTTAGGAACAATGAGCTCCTACGAGCAGTACTTC. Translating gives CCARDLGTMSSYEQYF.

The chain uses TRBV28 and TRBJ1-1; 10 bases fit TRBD1. This CDR3 is built from 15 residues. The germline gives CDR1 MDHEN, CDR2 SYDVKM. Trimming cost V 6 bases and J 5 bases; bases outside gene matches: 9. CDR3 sequence reads: CASSQWTGGTTEAFF. The CDR3 nucleotides are TGTGCCAGCAGCCAGTGGACAGGGGGGACGACTGAAGCTTTCTTT. The variable domain in full, completed from reference TRBV28 and TRBJ1-1, reads DVKVTQSSRYLVKRTGEKVFLECVQDMDHENMFWYRQDPGLGLRLIYFSYDVKMKEKGDIPEGYSVSREKKERFSLILESASTNQTSMYLCASSQWTGGTTEAFFGQGTRLTVV.

The chain has TRBV28 and TRBJ2-1, with D perhaps TRBD2 (5 bases). Trimming took 5 bases from V and 3 from J, leaving 14 bases between them. Germline CDR1 reads MDHEN; CDR2 reads SYDVKM. The CDR3 consists of 15 residues. The CDR3 here is CASSRLDRDYNEQFF. In nucleotides, the CDR3 is TGTGCCAGCAGTCGACTGGACCGGGACTACAATGAGCAGTTCTTC.

This clonotype was detected only a few times. The V gene is TRBV10-3, the J gene TRBJ1-6; D is undetermined. V was pared by 4 bases and J by 7 bases, with 8 bases between. The CDR3 is made up of 13 amino acids. Germline loops: CDR1 ENHRY, CDR2 SYGVKD. The CDR3 DNA reads TGTGCCATCAGTGCCTCCCCAAATTCACCCCTCCACTTT. Amino acids: CAISASPNSPLHF.

The chain uses TRBV28 and TRBJ1-5; D might be TRBD1 (5 bases). CDR3 size: 12 residues. Germline loops: CDR1 MDHEN, CDR2 SYDVKM. V lost 6 bases and J 7 bases, leaving 10 bases between the germline ends. The CDR3 protein is CASSRGEQPQHF. CDR3 coding DNA: TGTGCCAGCAGCCGGGGGGAACAGCCCCAGCATTTT.

This chain links TRBV28 with TRBJ2-2; 7 bases are a match to TRBD2. Germline lookup yields CDR1 MDHEN and CDR2 SYDVKM. V shed 1 base and J 6 bases; nucleotides not matched to a gene: 11. The CDR3 sequence is 17 residues long. The CDR3 DNA reads TGTGCCAGCAGTTTATTGATGGCTAGCGGCTACTCCGGGGAGCTGTTTTTT. Amino acid sequence: CASSLLMASGYSGELFF.

This clonotype has ten or more counts. The chain couples TRBV5-1 to TRBJ2-5; TRBD2 aligns across 8 bases. From germline, CDR1 is SGHRS and CDR2 YFSETQ. J gave up 4 bases and V 5 bases, and 13 bases lay outside the gene matches. The CDR3 consists of 16 residues. The CDR3 is CASSSGSSGVVETQYF. In DNA, the CDR3 is TGCGCCAGCAGTTCGGGTAGTAGCGGGGTCGTAGAGACCCAGTACTTC.

The chain has TRBV12-3 or TRBV12-4 and TRBJ2-3; TRBD2 matches 11 bases. J was trimmed by 2 bases and V by 8 bases; bases with no gene match: 6. The CDR3 is made up of 15 amino acids. CDR3: CASGTSGSSTDTQYF. The DNA for the CDR3 is TGTGCCAGCGGGACTAGCGGAAGTTCCACAGATACGCAGTATTTT.